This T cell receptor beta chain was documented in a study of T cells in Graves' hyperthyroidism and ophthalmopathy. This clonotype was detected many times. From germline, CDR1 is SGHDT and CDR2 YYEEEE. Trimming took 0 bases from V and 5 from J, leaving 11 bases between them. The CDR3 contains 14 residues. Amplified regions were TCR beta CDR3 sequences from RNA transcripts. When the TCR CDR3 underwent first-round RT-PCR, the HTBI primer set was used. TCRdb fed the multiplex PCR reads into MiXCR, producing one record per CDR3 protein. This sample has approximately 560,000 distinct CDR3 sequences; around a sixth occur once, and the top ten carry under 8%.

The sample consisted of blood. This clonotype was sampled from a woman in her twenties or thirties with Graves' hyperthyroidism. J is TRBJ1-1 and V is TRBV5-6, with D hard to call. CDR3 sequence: CASSLGIAGTEAFF. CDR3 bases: TGTGCCAGCAGCTTGGGCATCGCCGGGACTGAAGCTTTCTTT. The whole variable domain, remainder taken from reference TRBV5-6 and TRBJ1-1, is DAGVTQSPTHLIKTRGQQVTLRCSPKSGHDTVSWYQQALGQGPQFIFQYYEEEERQRGNFPDRFSGHQFPNYSSELNVNALLLGDSALYLCASSLGIAGTEAFFGQGTRLTVV.